These 31 T cell receptor beta chains came from one sample sequenced in a study of blood T cell repertoires in COVID-19. The table came from immunoSEQ multiplex PCR; TCRdb's copy has only in-frame clones and leaves some out. The sample lists around 110,000 clones, over 70% seen once, with around 0.92% in the top ten. The sequenced sample was peripheral blood. These receptors were collected from a human donor with acute or convalescent COVID-19. The donor label of this sample is uncertain.

The gene calls are TRBV2 and TRBJ1-5, with D maybe TRBD1 (6 bases). The CDR3 is made up of 15 amino acids. From germline, CDR1 is SNHLY and CDR2 FYNNEI. The V end was cut by 5 bases, the J end by 1 base, with 12 bases between. This CDR3 reads CASSTQGRSNQPQHF. The CDR3, as DNA: TGTGCCAGCAGTACACAGGGACGGAGCAATCAGCCCCAGCATTTT.

This clone showed up just once. The gene calls are TRBV7-2 and TRBJ1-5; 7 bases align to TRBD1. The CDR3 consists of 15 residues. Looked up from germline, CDR1 is SGHTA and CDR2 is FQGNSA. V gave up 0 bases and J gave up 7 bases; unmatched junction bases: 6. CDR3: CASSLASPGGQPQHF. CDR3 DNA: TGTGCCAGCAGCTTAGCGAGTCCAGGGGGACAGCCCCAGCATTTT. The variable domain in full, completed from reference TRBV7-2 and TRBJ1-5, reads GAGVSQSPSNKVTEKGKDVELRCDPISGHTALYWYRQSLGQGLEFLIYFQGNSAPDKSGLPSDRFSAERTGGSVSTLTIQRTQQEDSAVYLCASSLASPGGQPQHFGDGTRLSIL.

This chain's CDR3 is CASSANPRTGVNTGELFF. DNA for the CDR3: TGTGCCAGCAGCGCAAATCCTCGGACAGGGGTGAACACCGGGGAGCTGTTTTTT. The V gene is TRBV9, the J gene TRBJ2-2; 9 nucleotides match TRBD1. V was clipped by 3 bases and J by 1 base; unmatched bases: 10. From germline, CDR1 is SGDLS and CDR2 YYNGEE. This CDR3 spans 18 amino acids.

This clone was detected once. The chain joins TRBV24-1 to TRBJ1-3; D gene ambiguous. Trimming removed 7 bases at V and 0 bases at J, with 6 bases between. CDR1 and CDR2 (germline): KGHDR, SFDVKD. The CDR3 has 13 residues. CDR3 DNA: TGTGCCACCAGAGCGAGCTCTGGAAACACCATATATTTT. This codes for CATRASSGNTIYF.

This clone was detected ten times or more. The genes are TRBV6-2 or TRBV6-3 and TRBJ2-1; 7 bases match TRBD2. V dropped 6 bases and J dropped 6; count of bases not matched to a gene: 8. CDR1 and CDR2 from the germline V gene are MNHEY and SVGEGT. The CDR3 runs to 14 residues. The DNA of the CDR3 is TGTGCCAGCAGCCGGGACTACCGAAGCAATGAGCAGTTCTTC. Protein sequence: CASSRDYRSNEQFF.

The V and J genes are TRBV30 and TRBJ1-2; a possible D gene is TRBD1 (6 bases). Trimming left V 4 bases short and J 3 bases short, with 18 bases between. This CDR3 has 15 residues. CDR1 is GTSNPN, CDR2 SVGIG, per germline (reference sequence). Here the CDR3 reads CAWNRDEPLDYGYTF. The CDR3 DNA reads TGTGCCTGGAACAGGGACGAACCCTTGGACTATGGCTACACCTTC.

The table lists this clone with a count of one. V usage is TRBV12-3 or TRBV12-4 and J usage is TRBJ1-4; D might be TRBD1 (5 bases). V was pared by 8 bases and J by 3 bases, with 10 bases between. The length of the CDR3 is 13 residues. CDR3 in amino acids: CASRQSPNEKLFF. As DNA, the CDR3 is TGTGCCAGCCGACAGAGCCCTAATGAAAAACTGTTTTTT.

The chain is built from TRBV20-1 and TRBJ1-1, with D possibly being TRBD1 (6 bases). V dropped 3 bases and J dropped 11 bases, with 13 bases sitting between them. The CDR3 extends over 11 amino acids. The V gene's germline CDR1 is DFQATT and CDR2 SNEGSKA (reference sequence). CDR3 nucleotide sequence: TGCAGTGCTAGTGAAGCAACAGGGGCTTTCTTT. Translating it yields CSASEATGAFF.

This chain uses TRBV12-5 with TRBJ2-7; possibly TRBD2 for D (6 bases). Germline CDR1 reads LGHNT; CDR2 reads FRNRAP. The length of the CDR3 is 20 residues. V lost 0 bases and J 3 bases, leaving 27 bases between the germline ends. CDR3 in amino acids: CASGLVLGRDARGEGYEQYF. CDR3 coding DNA: TGTGCTAGTGGTTTGGTACTAGGGCGGGATGCTAGAGGTGAGGGCTACGAGCAGTACTTC.

This clone occurred once. This rearrangement joins TRBV5-1 to TRBJ2-7; TRBD1 agrees at 10 bases. The CDR3 length is 15 residues. J lost 1 base, V lost 3 bases, and 4 bases had no gene match. Germline-derived CDR1 and CDR2 are SGHRS and YFSETQ. CDR3: CASSSGQGGSYEQYF. CDR3 DNA: TGCGCCAGCAGCTCCGGACAGGGGGGTTCCTACGAGCAGTACTTC.

The V and J genes are TRBV13 and TRBJ1-2; D gene uncertain. Germline V CDR1 and CDR2: PRHDT, FYEKMQ (reference sequence). This CDR3 has 14 residues. Trimming left V 5 bases short and J 4 bases short, with 14 bases between. The CDR3 spells CASSPTEASYGYTF. The CDR3, as DNA: TGTGCCAGCAGCCCCACGGAGGCAAGCTATGGCTACACCTTC.

This clone has just one count. The chain joins TRBV27 to TRBJ1-2, with 8 positions matching TRBD1. V lost 1 base and J lost 8; bases outside the gene matches: 6. CDR3 length: 14 amino acids. CDR1 MNHEY and CDR2 SMNVEV come from the germline V gene (reference sequence). CDR3 amino acids: CASSLFGGQAGYTF. CDR3 coding DNA: TGTGCCAGCAGTTTATTTGGGGGACAGGCGGGCTACACCTTC.

The chain couples TRBV5-4 to TRBJ2-2, with D possibly being TRBD2 (7 bases). CDR1 and CDR2 from the germline V gene are SGHNT and YYREEE (reference sequence). CDR3 size: 15 residues. Between the trimmed V and J ends, which lost 1 base and 2 bases, there was a span of 9 bases. This CDR3 is CASSLRGGNTGELFF. CDR3 DNA: TGTGCCAGCAGCTTGAGGGGGGGTAACACCGGGGAGCTGTTTTTT.

Ten or more counts support this clone. The V call is TRBV7-9, the J call TRBJ1-4; TRBD1 matches 7 bases. From germline, CDR1 is SEHNR and CDR2 FQNEAQ (reference sequence). This CDR3 spans 14 amino acids. The trim removed 6 bases at V and 8 bases at J, leaving 9 bases unmatched. The chain's CDR3 is CASRSDRADEKLFF. In DNA form, the CDR3 reads TGTGCCAGCAGGTCTGACAGGGCGGACGAAAAACTGTTTTTT.

This clone turned up a few times. This chain connects TRBV6-5 to TRBJ1-2; 8 bases match TRBD1. The junction had 7 bases not matched to a gene; V was cut back by 6 bases and J by 4 bases. There are 14 residues in the CDR3. Per germline, CDR1 MNHEY and CDR2 SVGAGI. The CDR3 sequence: CASSTTGEGYGYTF. CDR3 nucleotides: TGTGCCAGCAGCACGACAGGGGAGGGCTATGGCTACACCTTC.

This clone has only one observation. The rearrangement links TRBV6-5 to TRBJ1-5; D is possibly TRBD1 (5 bases). Germline CDR1 reads MNHEY; CDR2 reads SVGAGI. V was pared by 6 bases and J by 2 bases, with 11 bases between. This CDR3 is built from 14 residues. The CDR3: CASSQGVGNQPQHF. As DNA, the CDR3 is TGTGCCAGCAGCCAAGGGGTAGGCAATCAGCCCCAGCATTTT.

The V call is TRBV6-6, the J call TRBJ1-3; unclear D gene. V lost 2 bases and J lost 4, with 12 bases in between. The CDR3 is 15 amino acids. The V gene's germline CDR1 is MNHNY and CDR2 SVGAGI (reference sequence). For the CDR3, the DNA is TGTGCCAGCAGTTACGAGAGGGCTGGGGGAAACACCATATATTTT. It encodes CASSYERAGGNTIYF.

J is TRBJ1-2 and V is TRBV30, with 12 positions matching TRBD1. This CDR3 is built from 13 residues. V was pared by 1 base and J by 11 bases, with 5 bases of the junction left unmatched. Germline V lookup: CDR1 GTSNPN, CDR2 SVGIG (reference sequence). The CDR3 reads CAWSGGQGAKYTF. Here the CDR3 DNA reads TGTGCCTGGAGTGGGGGACAGGGGGCGAAATACACCTTC.

J is TRBJ1-1 and V is TRBV29-1; D might be TRBD1 (6 bases). Germline CDR1 and CDR2: SQVTM and ANQGSEA. Trimming pared 1 base from V and 5 bases from J, leaving 11 bases between. The CDR3 runs to 13 residues. CDR3 sequence: CSVEVQQGTEAFF. CDR3 DNA sequence: TGCAGCGTTGAAGTTCAACAGGGTACTGAAGCTTTCTTT.

This chain uses TRBV6-1 with TRBJ1-1; the D gene is possibly TRBD1 (6 bases). Trimming left V 3 bases short and J 2 bases short, with 19 bases between. The CDR3 runs 17 residues. The germline V gene encodes CDR1 MNHNS and CDR2 SASEGT. The chain's CDR3 is CASSDWGRGRVNTEAFF. CDR3 DNA sequence: TGTGCCAGCAGTGATTGGGGCAGGGGAAGGGTAAACACTGAAGCTTTCTTT.

The V and J genes are TRBV4-1 and TRBJ1-2, with unresolved D. Germline CDR1 and CDR2: MGHRA and YSYEKL. Trimming took off 1 base at V and 4 bases at J, with 10 bases between the two ends. The CDR3 spans 14 residues. The CDR3 DNA sequence: TGCGCCAGCAGCCAAGGTGAGGTCGGCTATGGCTACACCTTC. It specifies CASSQGEVGYGYTF.

The chain couples TRBV19 to TRBJ2-6; maybe TRBD2 (6 bases). V lost 2 bases to trimming and J lost 0 bases, with 8 bases between them. CDR3 length equals 16 residues. Germline V gene data show CDR1 as LNHDA and CDR2 as SQIVND (reference sequence). CDR3 sequence: CASSIKGGSGANVLTF. CDR3 nucleotides: TGTGCCAGTAGTATAAAGGGAGGCTCTGGGGCCAACGTCCTGACTTTC.

V usage is TRBV7-8 and J usage is TRBJ2-1; 11 nucleotides align to TRBD1. V was pared by 4 bases and J by 4 bases, with 3 bases of the junction left unmatched. CDR1 is SGHVS and CDR2 is FQNEAQ in the germline V gene. This CDR3 contains 15 residues. The CDR3 DNA is TGTGCCAGCAGCTCTGGACAGGGGGCTTACAATGAGCAGTTCTTC. Translation gives CASSSGQGAYNEQFF.

The chain employs TRBV9 and TRBJ1-6; maybe TRBD1 (5 bases). The CDR3 extends over 13 amino acids. Germline-derived CDR1 and CDR2 are SGDLS and YYNGEE. V was shortened by 3 bases and J by 11 bases, with 12 bases between the two germline ends. The CDR3 sequence: CASSAATETPLHF. DNA of the CDR3: TGTGCCAGCAGCGCAGCGACAGAGACACCCCTCCACTTT.

This rearrangement joins TRBV19 to TRBJ2-2; 8 bases are shared with TRBD1. This CDR3 is 15 amino acids long. CDR1 is LNHDA, CDR2 SQIVND, per germline (reference sequence). V was clipped by 7 bases and J by 1 base; unmatched bases: 5. CDR3 amino acids: CASNPGQVNTGELFF. The CDR3 DNA reads as TGTGCCAGTAACCCGGGACAGGTGAACACCGGGGAGCTGTTTTTT.

The CDR3 DNA sequence: TGTGCCAGCAGCACAACCGGGACTTCCTCAAACTATGGCTACACCTTC. This sequence encodes CASSTTGTSSNYGYTF. This chain connects TRBV11-3 to TRBJ1-2; tentative D call: TRBD1 (5 bases). V was shortened by 5 bases and J by 2 bases, with 18 bases between the two germline ends. Germline CDR1 reads SGHNT; CDR2 reads YENEEA. The CDR3 loop spans 16 amino acids.

The chain is built from TRBV9 and TRBJ1-2, with TRBD1 identical over 9 bases. V trimming: 2 bases; J trimming: 4 bases; junction bases outside the gene matches: 3. CDR1 SGDLS and CDR2 YYNGEE come from the germline V gene. This CDR3 comprises 14 residues. The CDR3 spells CASSVQGQGYGYTF. The CDR3 bases are TGTGCCAGCAGCGTGCAGGGACAGGGCTATGGCTACACCTTC.

The genes are TRBV19 and TRBJ1-2, with TRBD1 matching 7 bases. This CDR3 spans 13 amino acids. Germline V gene sequence: CDR1 LNHDA, CDR2 SQIVND (reference sequence). The V gene end was trimmed by 2 bases and the J gene end by 4 bases; junction bases not matched to a gene: 1. Here the CDR3 DNA reads TGTGCCAGTAGTATACAGGGGGGCTATGGCTACACCTTC. This translates into CASSIQGGYGYTF.

In its sample, this clone was seen a few times. The gene calls are TRBV27 and TRBJ1-2, with D possibly TRBD1 on 5 matching bases. Trimming cost V 6 bases and J 2 bases, with 13 bases left between them. CDR3 length equals 14 residues. CDR1 and CDR2 from the germline V gene are MNHEY and SMNVEV (reference sequence). The CDR3 protein is CASSRRAENYGYTF. The CDR3 bases are TGTGCCAGCAGCCGCAGGGCAGAGAACTATGGCTACACCTTC.

This clone showed up just a few times. V gene TRBV29-1 combines with J gene TRBJ2-1, with TRBD1 as a possible D gene (5 bases). The CDR3 totals 11 residues. The germline V gene has CDR1 SQVTM and CDR2 ANQGSEA. The ends were cut back, 7 bases at V and 7 bases at J, with 11 bases in the middle. The CDR3: CSAEPGNEQFF. The DNA of the CDR3 is TGCAGCGCCGAGCCAGGGAATGAGCAGTTCTTC.

This clone has just a few counts. The V gene is TRBV9, the J gene TRBJ1-1; possible D gene TRBD1, 6 bases. The CDR3 contains 15 residues. CDR1 SGDLS and CDR2 YYNGEE come from the germline V gene. The V end lost 0 bases, the J end lost 1 base, and 10 bases lay between the germline ends. This chain's CDR3 is CASSVAPTGNTEAFF. The CDR3 DNA follows: TGTGCCAGCAGCGTAGCACCGACAGGGAACACTGAAGCTTTCTTT.